This T cell receptor (beta chain) was profiled in a study of blood T cells in healthy people across ages. Study observations and caveats: In older individuals, TCR beta diversity per million T cells was lower, falling roughly linearly with age.

Combining a sample-barcoded 5' primer with a J-beta primer mix, a second PCR ran for roughly 7 to 12 cycles. TCRdb analysed the 5' RACE reads with MiXCR anew, one entry per CDR3 protein. The sample lists 850,000 to 1,300,000 distinct CDR3 sequences, 40% to 50% seen once, with approximately 20% in the top ten. Isolation recovered at least 6 million PBMCs from every sample. This CDR3 region has 14 residues. Germline V gene lookup returns CDR1 SQVTM and CDR2 ANQGSEA. In this sample, this clonotype turned up a few times. As yet, its antigen is unknown. The chain is built from TRBV29-1 and TRBJ2-1, with a possible D match to TRBD1 (7 bases). The J call is in doubt because the DNA end fits TRBJ2-7 better. Sequences were obtained from blood. The receptor's source is a woman in her sixties or seventies in good health. CDR3 sequence: CSQFGGGLYNEQYF. The CDR3 DNA sequence: TGCAGCCAATTCGGAGGGGGCCTCTACAATGAGCAGTACTTC.